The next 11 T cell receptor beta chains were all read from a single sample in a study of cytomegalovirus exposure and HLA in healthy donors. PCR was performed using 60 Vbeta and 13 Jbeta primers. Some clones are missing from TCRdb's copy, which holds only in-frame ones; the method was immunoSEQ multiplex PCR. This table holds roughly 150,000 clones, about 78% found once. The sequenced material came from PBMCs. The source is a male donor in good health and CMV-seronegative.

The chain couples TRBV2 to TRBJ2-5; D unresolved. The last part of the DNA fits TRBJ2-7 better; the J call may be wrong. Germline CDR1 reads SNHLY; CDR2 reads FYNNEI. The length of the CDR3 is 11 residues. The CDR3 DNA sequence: TGTGCCATCACAGCATCCTACGAGCAGTACTTC. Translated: CAITASYEQYF.

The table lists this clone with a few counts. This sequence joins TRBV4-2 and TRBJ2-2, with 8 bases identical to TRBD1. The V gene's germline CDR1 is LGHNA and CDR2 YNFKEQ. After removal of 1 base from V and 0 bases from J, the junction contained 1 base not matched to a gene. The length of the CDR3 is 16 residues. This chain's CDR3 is CASSQAGGANTGELFF. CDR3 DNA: TGTGCCAGCAGCCAAGCAGGGGGCGCGAACACCGGGGAGCTGTTTTTT.

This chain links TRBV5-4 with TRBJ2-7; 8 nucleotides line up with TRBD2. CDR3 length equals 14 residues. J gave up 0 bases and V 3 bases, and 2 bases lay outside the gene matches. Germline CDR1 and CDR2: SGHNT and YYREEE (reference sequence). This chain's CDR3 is CASSSGGGSYEQYF. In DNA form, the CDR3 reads TGTGCCAGCAGCTCCGGGGGGGGCTCCTACGAGCAGTACTTC.

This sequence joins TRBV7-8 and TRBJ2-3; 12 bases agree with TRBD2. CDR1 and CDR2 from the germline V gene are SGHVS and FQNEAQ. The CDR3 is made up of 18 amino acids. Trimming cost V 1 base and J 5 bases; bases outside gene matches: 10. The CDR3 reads CASSLGGASGGAGDTQYF. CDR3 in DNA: TGTGCCAGCAGCTTAGGTGGGGCTAGCGGGGGGGCGGGAGATACGCAGTATTTT.

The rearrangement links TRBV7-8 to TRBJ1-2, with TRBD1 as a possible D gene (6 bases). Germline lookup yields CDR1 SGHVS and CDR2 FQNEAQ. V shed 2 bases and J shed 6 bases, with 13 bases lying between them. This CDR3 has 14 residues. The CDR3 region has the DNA TGTGCCAGCAGCTTAAGGGAGGGGGGAGATGGCTACACCTTC. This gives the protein CASSLREGGDGYTF.

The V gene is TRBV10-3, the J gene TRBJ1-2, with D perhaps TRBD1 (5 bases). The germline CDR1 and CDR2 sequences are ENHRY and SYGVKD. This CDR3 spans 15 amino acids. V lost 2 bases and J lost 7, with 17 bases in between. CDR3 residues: CAISERQNPLSGYTF. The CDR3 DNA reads TGTGCCATCAGTGAGCGACAGAACCCCCTCAGTGGCTACACCTTC.

DNA of the CDR3: TGTGCCAGCGAGCTCCACCATGGCTACACCTTC. Protein product: CASELHHGYTF. The chain couples TRBV2 to TRBJ1-2; no reliable D call. V dropped 8 bases and J dropped 6 bases, with 10 bases sitting between them. This CDR3 spans 11 amino acids. Germline V gene data show CDR1 as SNHLY and CDR2 as FYNNEI.

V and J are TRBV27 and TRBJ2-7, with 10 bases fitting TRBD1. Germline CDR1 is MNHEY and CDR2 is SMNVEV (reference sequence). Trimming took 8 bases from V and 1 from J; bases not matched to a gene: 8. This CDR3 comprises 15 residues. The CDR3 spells CASSPRDRGSYEQYF. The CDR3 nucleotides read TGTGCCAGCTCCCCCCGGGACAGGGGTTCCTACGAGCAGTACTTC.

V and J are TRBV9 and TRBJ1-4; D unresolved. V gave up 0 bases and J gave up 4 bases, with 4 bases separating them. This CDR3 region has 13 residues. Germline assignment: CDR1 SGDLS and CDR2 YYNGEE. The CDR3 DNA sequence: TGTGCCAGCAGCGTAGACAGTAATGAAAAACTGTTTTTT. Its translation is CASSVDSNEKLFF.

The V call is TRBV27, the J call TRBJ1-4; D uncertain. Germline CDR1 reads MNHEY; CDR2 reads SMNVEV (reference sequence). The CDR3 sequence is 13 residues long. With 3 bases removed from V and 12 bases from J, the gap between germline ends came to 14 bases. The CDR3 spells CASSFGFYGELFF. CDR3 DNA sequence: TGTGCCAGCAGTTTTGGCTTTTATGGTGAACTGTTTTTT.

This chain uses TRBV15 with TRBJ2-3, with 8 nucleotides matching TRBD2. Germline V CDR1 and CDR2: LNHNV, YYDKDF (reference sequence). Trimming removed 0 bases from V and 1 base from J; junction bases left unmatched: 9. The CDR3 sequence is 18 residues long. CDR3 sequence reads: CATSRDSGGDLRTDTQYF. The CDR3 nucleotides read TGTGCCACCAGCAGAGATTCGGGGGGGGACCTTCGCACAGATACGCAGTATTTT.